The present T cell receptor beta chain was sequenced within a study of T cells in Graves' hyperthyroidism and ophthalmopathy. This clonotype has just a few counts. Its antigen is unknown. Study outcomes and limitations: Ophthalmopathy was identified by the model a median roughly 6.5 months ahead of onset. Ophthalmopathy was distinguished from stable hyperthyroidism by 13 V-J signatures.

The study excluded patients with uncontrolled infection, other autoimmune disease, pregnancy or lactation. This sample holds PBMCs from 8 to 10 ml fresh peripheral blood. Regions amplified from RNA transcripts were the TCR beta CDR3 regions. Using the HTBI primer set, a first-round RT-PCR was run on the TCR CDR3. Each CDR3 protein gets one entry after TCRdb re-called the multiplex PCR reads with MiXCR. The sample yields around 300,000 distinct CDR3 sequences, roughly 13% seen once. The source material was blood. This TCR derives from a woman aged 40-49 years with Graves' hyperthyroidism.

CDR3 in amino acids: CATKNLDNEQFF. The DNA for the CDR3 is TGTGCCACCAAAAATCTGGACAATGAGCAGTTCTTC. The V call is TRBV6-2 or TRBV6-3, the J call TRBJ2-1, with D unclear. Germline V gene sequence: CDR1 MNHEY, CDR2 SVGEGT. The V end was cut by 10 bases, the J end by 5 bases, with 12 bases between. CDR3 size: 12 residues.